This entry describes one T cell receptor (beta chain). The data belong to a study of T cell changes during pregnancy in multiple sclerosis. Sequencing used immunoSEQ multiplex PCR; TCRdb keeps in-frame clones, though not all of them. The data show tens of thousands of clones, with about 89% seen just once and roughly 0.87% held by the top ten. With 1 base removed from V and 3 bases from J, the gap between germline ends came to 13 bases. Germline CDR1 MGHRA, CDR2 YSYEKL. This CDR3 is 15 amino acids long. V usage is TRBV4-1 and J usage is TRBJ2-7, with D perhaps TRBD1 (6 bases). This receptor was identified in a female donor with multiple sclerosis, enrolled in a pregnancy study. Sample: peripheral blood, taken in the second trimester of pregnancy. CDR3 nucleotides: TGCGCCAGCAGCCAAGGCCCCAGGGGAATCTACGAGCAGTACTTC. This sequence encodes CASSQGPRGIYEQYF.